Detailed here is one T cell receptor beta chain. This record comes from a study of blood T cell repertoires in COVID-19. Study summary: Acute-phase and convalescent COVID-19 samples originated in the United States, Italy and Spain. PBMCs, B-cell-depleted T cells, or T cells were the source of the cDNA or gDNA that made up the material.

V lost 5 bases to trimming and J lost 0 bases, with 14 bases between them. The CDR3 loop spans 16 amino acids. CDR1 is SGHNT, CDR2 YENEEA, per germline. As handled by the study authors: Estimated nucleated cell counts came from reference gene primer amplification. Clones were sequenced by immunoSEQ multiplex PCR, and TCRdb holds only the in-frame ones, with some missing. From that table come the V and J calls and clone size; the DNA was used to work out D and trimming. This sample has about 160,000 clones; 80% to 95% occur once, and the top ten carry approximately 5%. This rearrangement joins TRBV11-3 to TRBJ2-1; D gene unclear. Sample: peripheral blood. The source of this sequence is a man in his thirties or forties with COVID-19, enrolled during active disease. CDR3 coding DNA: TGTGCCAGCAGCCCGGAGCCTTACGGCTCCTACAATGAGCAGTTCTTC. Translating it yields CASSPEPYGSYNEQFF.